The 24 T cell receptor beta chains given below trace back to one sample, sequenced in a study of cytomegalovirus exposure and HLA in healthy donors. Data came from immunoSEQ multiplex PCR; TCRdb stores just in-frame clones and leaves some out. This sample has about 150,000 clones, with about 89% found just once. Material: PBMCs. The receptor source for this set is a woman aged 18-29 years in good health and CMV-seropositive.

This chain uses TRBV19 with TRBJ1-5, with 9 nucleotides matching TRBD1. V lost 6 bases and J lost 4; bases outside the gene matches: 4. The CDR3 contains 14 residues. The V gene's germline CDR1 is LNHDA and CDR2 SQIVND (reference sequence). The CDR3 DNA is TGTGCCAGTAGCCGACAGGGGGTGAATCAGCCCCAGCATTTT. Translating it yields CASSRQGVNQPQHF.

This rearrangement joins TRBV4-2 to TRBJ2-3, with 11 bases matching TRBD2. CDR1 and CDR2 from the germline V gene are LGHNA and YNFKEQ. The V gene end was trimmed by 3 bases and the J gene end by 0 bases; junction bases not matched to a gene: 2. There are 16 residues in the CDR3. The CDR3 DNA is TGTGCCAGCAGCCAGACTAGCGGGGCGAGCACAGATACGCAGTATTTT. Translation: CASSQTSGASTDTQYF.

The chain recombines TRBV4-1 with TRBJ2-3, with D tentatively TRBD1 (5 bases). Per germline, CDR1 MGHRA and CDR2 YSYEKL. V was trimmed by 0 bases and J by 1 base, leaving 11 bases between them. This CDR3 contains 16 residues. CDR3 loop: CASSQEIRTRTDTQYF. The CDR3 nucleotides are TGCGCCAGCAGCCAAGAGATCCGGACACGCACAGATACGCAGTATTTT.

The gene calls are TRBV6-1 and TRBJ1-5, with 7 positions matching TRBD1. The J segment lost 6 bases and the V segment lost 5 bases, leaving 10 bases of the junction unmatched. The CDR3 runs 15 residues. Germline V gene data show CDR1 as MNHNS and CDR2 as SASEGT. The CDR3 protein is CASSFRDSSGQPQHF. The DNA for the CDR3 is TGTGCCAGCAGTTTCCGGGACAGTTCAGGTCAGCCCCAGCATTTT.

The chain combines TRBV5-1 with TRBJ2-2; 7 bases fit TRBD2. Trimming removed 6 bases from V and 2 bases from J; junction bases left unmatched: 7. In germline, CDR1 is SGHRS, CDR2 YFSETQ. This CDR3 is built from 15 residues. The CDR3 sequence is CASTSGPTNTGELFF. In DNA, the CDR3 is TGCGCCAGCACTAGCGGCCCGACTAACACCGGGGAGCTGTTTTTT.

This chain connects TRBV7-6 to TRBJ2-1, with 9 bases lining up with TRBD2. V was pared by 1 base and J by 2 bases, with 12 bases of the junction left unmatched. Germline-derived CDR1 and CDR2 are SGHVS and FNYEAQ. The CDR3 loop spans 19 amino acids. The CDR3 DNA reads TGTGCCAGCAGCTTAGTAGCTAGCGGGACCCCCTTGGCCTACAATGAGCAGTTCTTC. Translating gives CASSLVASGTPLAYNEQFF.

The chain recombines TRBV20-1 with TRBJ1-3, with no clear D. Trimming cost V 0 bases and J 8 bases, with 5 bases left between them. The germline CDR1 and CDR2 sequences are DFQATT and SNEGSKA (reference sequence). The CDR3 is 11 amino acids. In nucleotides, the CDR3 is TGCAGTGCTAGAGAGGGCGACACCATATATTTT. Amino acids: CSAREGDTIYF.

The chain has TRBV9 and TRBJ2-6; D not certain. Germline V CDR1 and CDR2: SGDLS, YYNGEE. Trimming removed 3 bases from V and 2 bases from J, with 6 bases in between. The CDR3 runs 14 residues. In DNA form, the CDR3 reads TGTGCCAGCAGCGCAGGCGCTGGGGCCAACGTCCTGACTTTC. Translation gives CASSAGAGANVLTF.

Worth noting for this clone: Relative to the germline gene, one junction end is altered; a read error may explain this. The chain employs TRBV5-1 and TRBJ2-1; maybe TRBD2 (6 bases). Germline values: CDR1 SGHRS, CDR2 YFSETQ. The CDR3 loop spans 16 amino acids. CDR3 sequence: CASSLGLRDSFNEQFF. The CDR3 nucleotides read TGCGCCAGCAGCTTGGGTCTCCGGGACTCCTTCAATGAGCAGTTCTTC. The whole variable domain, remainder taken from reference TRBV5-1 and TRBJ2-1, is KAGVTQTPRYLIKTRGQQVTLSCSPISGHRSVSWYQQTPGQGLQFLFEYFSETQRNKGNFPGRFSGRQFSNSRSEMNVSTLELGDSALYLCASSLGLRDSFNEQFFGPGTRLTVL.

V is TRBV11-1 and J is TRBJ2-1; TRBD2 aligns across 7 bases. Germline assignment: CDR1 SGHAT and CDR2 FQDESV (reference sequence). V lost 2 bases to trimming and J lost 9 bases; unmatched junction nucleotides: 10. The CDR3 is 15 amino acids. The CDR3 here is CASSLMWEGLSEQFF. DNA for the CDR3: TGTGCCAGCAGCTTAATGTGGGAGGGCCTTAGTGAGCAGTTCTTC.

V usage is TRBV28 and J usage is TRBJ2-7; perhaps TRBD2 as D (5 bases). V was pared by 9 bases and J by 3 bases, with 18 bases between. CDR1 is MDHEN, CDR2 SYDVKM, per germline. The CDR3 has 14 residues. CDR3 region: CASASGYPGYEQYF. The CDR3 DNA sequence: TGTGCCAGTGCCTCGGGGTATCCGGGCTACGAGCAGTACTTC.

Many counts were recorded for this clone. This chain connects TRBV29-1 to TRBJ2-7, with 7 bases that match TRBD1. The germline V gene encodes CDR1 SQVTM and CDR2 ANQGSEA. V trimming: 6 bases; J trimming: 4 bases; junction bases outside the gene matches: 3. The CDR3 totals 11 residues. The CDR3 loop is CSVWDSYEQYF. In nucleotides, the CDR3 is TGCAGCGTGTGGGACAGTTACGAGCAGTACTTC.

The genes are TRBV14 and TRBJ2-1; tentatively, D is TRBD2 (6 bases). Germline V gene sequence: CDR1 SGHDN, CDR2 FVKESK. V was pared by 2 bases and J by 8 bases, with 16 bases between. This CDR3 is built from 15 residues. The CDR3 is CASSQNTGGGYEQFF. The CDR3 nucleotides read TGTGCCAGCAGCCAAAATACCGGGGGAGGCTATGAGCAGTTCTTC.

This rearrangement joins TRBV11-3 to TRBJ2-7, with 7 nucleotides matching TRBD2. V lost 4 bases and J lost 3; bases outside the gene matches: 6. The germline CDR1 and CDR2 sequences are SGHNT and YENEEA. This CDR3 has 14 residues. The CDR3 sequence is CASSSETSFYEQYF. As DNA, the CDR3 is TGTGCCAGCAGCTCAGAGACTAGCTTCTACGAGCAGTACTTC.

The chain links TRBV6-5 to TRBJ1-1, with D possibly matching TRBD1 (5 bases). Germline V gene sequence: CDR1 MNHEY, CDR2 SVGAGI. Trimming cost V 4 bases and J 5 bases, with 11 bases left between them. The CDR3 spans 13 residues. The CDR3: CASSWTDRTEAFF. DNA for the CDR3: TGTGCCAGCAGTTGGACCGACAGAACTGAAGCTTTCTTT.

This sequence joins TRBV19 and TRBJ1-5; 7 nucleotides match TRBD1. CDR3 length equals 17 residues. The ends lost 1 base at V and 0 bases at J; junction bases unmatched: 6. CDR1 and CDR2 from the germline V gene are LNHDA and SQIVND (reference sequence). DNA for the CDR3: TGTGCCAGTAGTATAGGGACAGGAGAATATAGCAATCAGCCCCAGCATTTT. It encodes CASSIGTGEYSNQPQHF.

The chain links TRBV11-2 to TRBJ2-7; 9 bases are a match to TRBD2. V trimming: 5 bases; J trimming: 7 bases; junction bases outside the gene matches: 15. The CDR3 is 16 amino acids. CDR1 SGHAT and CDR2 FQNNGV come from the germline V gene. The DNA of the CDR3 is TGTGCCAGCAGCCAGATATTGCGCGGGAGGGCCCAAGAGCAGTACTTC. Translation gives CASSQILRGRAQEQYF.

The chain carries TRBV19 and TRBJ1-1, with 7 bases matching TRBD1. This CDR3 comprises 14 residues. Germline V gene sequence: CDR1 LNHDA, CDR2 SQIVND (reference sequence). After removal of 3 bases from V and 2 bases from J, the junction contained 3 bases not matched to a gene. CDR3 in amino acids: CASSMQGVNTEAFF. The CDR3 nucleotides read TGTGCCAGTAGTATGCAGGGGGTAAACACTGAAGCTTTCTTT.

V and J are TRBV6-5 and TRBJ1-5; D call uncertain. The ends were cut back, 5 bases at V and 2 bases at J, with 10 bases in the middle. This CDR3 is 14 amino acids long. The germline V gene encodes CDR1 MNHEY and CDR2 SVGAGI. The chain's CDR3 is CASSNVYRNQPQHF. The CDR3 coding sequence is TGTGCCAGCAGTAACGTCTATCGCAATCAGCCCCAGCATTTT.

V is TRBV18 and J is TRBJ2-7; a possible D gene is TRBD1 (6 bases). Germline assignment: CDR1 KGHSH and CDR2 LQKENI. V was shortened by 1 base and J by 3 bases, with 13 bases between the two germline ends. CDR3 length equals 15 residues. The CDR3 nucleotides read TGTGCCAGCTCACCACGGGGACACGAAAACTACGAGCAGTACTTC. Its protein is CASSPRGHENYEQYF.

The chain recombines TRBV19 with TRBJ2-7, with D possibly matching TRBD2 (6 bases). The CDR3 spans 13 residues. V lost 2 bases, J lost 7 bases, and 12 bases lay in between. Per germline, CDR1 LNHDA and CDR2 SQIVND (reference sequence). The CDR3 here is CASSIPGLGEQYF. The CDR3 DNA reads TGTGCCAGTAGTATACCGGGACTGGGGGAGCAGTACTTC.

This rearrangement joins TRBV4-2 to TRBJ2-7; 10 bases match TRBD2. In germline, CDR1 is LGHNA, CDR2 YNFKEQ. Trimming removed 0 bases from V and 7 bases from J; junction bases left unmatched: 9. The CDR3 spans 16 residues. Here the CDR3 reads CASSQDRAPSGSEQYF. The CDR3 DNA is TGTGCCAGCAGCCAAGATCGGGCCCCTAGCGGGAGTGAGCAGTACTTC.

The rearrangement uses TRBV7-8 and TRBJ2-2; D is undetermined. Per germline, CDR1 SGHVS and CDR2 FQNEAQ. Trimming took 0 bases from V and 4 from J, leaving 15 bases between them. The length of the CDR3 is 17 residues. The CDR3 here is CASSLAWSALGTGELFF. In nucleotides, the CDR3 is TGTGCCAGCAGCTTAGCCTGGAGCGCTCTAGGCACCGGGGAGCTGTTTTTT. The variable domain in full, with the rest retrieved from reference TRBV7-8 and TRBJ2-2, is GAGVSQSPRYKVAKRGQDVALRCDPISGHVSLFWYQQALGQGPEFLTYFQNEAQLDKSGLPSDRFFAERPEGSVSTLKIQRTQQEDSAVYLCASSLAWSALGTGELFFGEGSRLTVL.

V is TRBV4-2 and J is TRBJ1-2; D gene ambiguous. V dropped 4 bases and J dropped 7 bases, with 19 bases sitting between them. This CDR3 has 15 amino acids. Per germline, CDR1 LGHNA and CDR2 YNFKEQ. CDR3: CASSPHRESASGYTF. The CDR3 DNA is TGTGCCAGCAGCCCTCATCGGGAATCAGCCTCTGGCTACACCTTC.